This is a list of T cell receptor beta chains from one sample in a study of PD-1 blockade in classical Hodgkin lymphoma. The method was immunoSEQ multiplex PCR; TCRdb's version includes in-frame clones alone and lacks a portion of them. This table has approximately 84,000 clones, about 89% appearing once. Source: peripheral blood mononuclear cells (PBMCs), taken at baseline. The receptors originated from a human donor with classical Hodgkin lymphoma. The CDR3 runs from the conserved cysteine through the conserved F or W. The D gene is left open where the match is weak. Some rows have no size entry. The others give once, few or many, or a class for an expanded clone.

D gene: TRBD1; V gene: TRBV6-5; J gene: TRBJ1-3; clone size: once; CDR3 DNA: TGTGCCAGCAGTCCAGGGGGGAACACCATATATTTT; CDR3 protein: CASSPGGNTIYF
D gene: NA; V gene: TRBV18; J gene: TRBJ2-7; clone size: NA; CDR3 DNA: TGTGCCAGCTCACCACCGACCGCCCTGAGCGAGCAGTACTTC; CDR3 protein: CASSPPTALSEQYF
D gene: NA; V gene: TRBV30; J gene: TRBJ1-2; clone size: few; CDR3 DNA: TGTGCCTGGAGTGGTCTAGGGCGCTATGGCTACACCTTC; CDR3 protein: CAWSGLGRYGYTF
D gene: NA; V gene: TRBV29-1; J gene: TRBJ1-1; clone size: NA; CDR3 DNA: TGCAGCGTTGGACCCGAGAACACTGAAGCTTTCTTT; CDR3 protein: CSVGPENTEAFF
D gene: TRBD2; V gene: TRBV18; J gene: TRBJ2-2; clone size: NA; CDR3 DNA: TGTGCCAGCTCACCTCTAGCGGGTAGTCGGATCACCGGGGAGCTGTTTTTT; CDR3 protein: CASSPLAGSRITGELFF
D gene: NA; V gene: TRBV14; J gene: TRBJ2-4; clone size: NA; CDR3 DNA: TGTGCCAGCAGCCATCTAGAAAACATTCAGTACTTC; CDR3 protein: CASSHLENIQYF
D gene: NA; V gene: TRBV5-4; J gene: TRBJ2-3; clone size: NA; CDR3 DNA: TGTGCCAGCAGCGAAGTAGGGGATACGCAGTATTTT; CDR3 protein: CASSEVGDTQYF
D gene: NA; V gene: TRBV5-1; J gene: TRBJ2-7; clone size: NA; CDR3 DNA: TGCGCCAGCAGCTTGATAGAGGGACCATCCTACGAGCAGTACTTC; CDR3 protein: CASSLIEGPSYEQYF
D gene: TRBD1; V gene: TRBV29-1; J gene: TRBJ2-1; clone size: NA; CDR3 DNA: TGCAGCGTCTGGACAGGGTGGGATGAGCAGTTCTTC; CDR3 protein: CSVWTGWDEQFF
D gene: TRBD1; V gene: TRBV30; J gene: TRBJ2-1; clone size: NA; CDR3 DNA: TGTGCCTGGACAGGGGGCGGTGGATGGTTCTTC; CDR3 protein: CAWTGGGGWFF
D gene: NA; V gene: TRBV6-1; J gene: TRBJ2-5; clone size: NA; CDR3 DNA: TGTGCCAGCATTATGGCGCCGGCTCAAGAGACCCAGTACTTC; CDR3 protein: CASIMAPAQETQYF
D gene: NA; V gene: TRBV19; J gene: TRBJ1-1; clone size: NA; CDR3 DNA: TGTGCCATTCGAGACAGGATGGGAACTGAAGCTTTCTTT; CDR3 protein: CAIRDRMGTEAFF
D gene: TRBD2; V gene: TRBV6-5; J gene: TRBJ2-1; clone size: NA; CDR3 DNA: TGTGCCAGCAGTTCAACTAGCGGGAGGGCCCGGGAGCAGTTCTTC; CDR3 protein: CASSSTSGRAREQFF
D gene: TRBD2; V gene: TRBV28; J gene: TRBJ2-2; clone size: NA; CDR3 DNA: TGTGCCAGCAGTATCTTTTTAGCGGGAGTTGCCGGGGAGCTGTTTTTT; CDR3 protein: CASSIFLAGVAGELFF
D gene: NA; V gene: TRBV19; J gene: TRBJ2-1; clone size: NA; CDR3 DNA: TGTGCCAGTAGTACCCGGGACAAGGATATTTCGTCGTTCTTC; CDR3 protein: CASSTRDKDISSFF
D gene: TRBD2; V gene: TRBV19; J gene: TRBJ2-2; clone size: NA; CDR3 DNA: TGTGCCAGTAGCCTAGCGGGAGGGCCATGGGAGCTGTTTTTT; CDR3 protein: CASSLAGGPWELFF
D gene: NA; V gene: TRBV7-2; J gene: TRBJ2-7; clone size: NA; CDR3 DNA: TGTGCCAGCAGCTTGGTGTCCTACGAGCAGTACTTC; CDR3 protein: CASSLVSYEQYF
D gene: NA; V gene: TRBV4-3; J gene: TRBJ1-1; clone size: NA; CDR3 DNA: TGCGCCAGCAGCCAAGACAACCTTCATCGGAACACTGAAGCTTTCTTT; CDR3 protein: CASSQDNLHRNTEAFF
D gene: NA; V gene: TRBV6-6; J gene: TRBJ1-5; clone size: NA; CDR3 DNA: TGTGCCAGCAGTTACCAGGGCAATCAGCCCCAGCATTTT; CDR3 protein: CASSYQGNQPQHF
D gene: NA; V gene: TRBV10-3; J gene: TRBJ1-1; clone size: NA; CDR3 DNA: TGTGCCATCAGCCGCTCTCCCGGGCCCCTAAACACTGAAGCTTTCTTT; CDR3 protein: CAISRSPGPLNTEAFF
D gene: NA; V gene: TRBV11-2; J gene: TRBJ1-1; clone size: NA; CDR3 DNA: TGTGCCAGCAGCTATCCGACAGCCCGAGGCACTGAAGCTTTCTTT; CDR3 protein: CASSYPTARGTEAFF
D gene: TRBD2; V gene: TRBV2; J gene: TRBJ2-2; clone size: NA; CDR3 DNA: TGTGCCAGCAGTATGGTAGCGGGAGGGCGAGGCACCGGGGAGCTGTTTTTT; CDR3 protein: CASSMVAGGRGTGELFF
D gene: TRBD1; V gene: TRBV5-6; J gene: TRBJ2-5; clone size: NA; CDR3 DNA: TGTGCCAGCAGCCCTGTTTACCGGGACAGGGTGGGCCAAGAGACCCAGTACTTC; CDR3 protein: CASSPVYRDRVGQETQYF
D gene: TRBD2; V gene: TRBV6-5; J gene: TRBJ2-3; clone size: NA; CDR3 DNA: TGTGCCAGCAGAGCCGGGACTAGCGGTTCTAATACGCAGTATTTT; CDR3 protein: CASRAGTSGSNTQYF
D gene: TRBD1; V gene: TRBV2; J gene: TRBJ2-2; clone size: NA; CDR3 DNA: TGTGCCAGCCATGGACAGGGGGTCGGGGAGCTGTTTTTT; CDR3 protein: CASHGQGVGELFF
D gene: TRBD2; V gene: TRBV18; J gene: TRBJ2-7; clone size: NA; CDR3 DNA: TGTGCCAGCTCACCTCGGCTAGCGGAGGCCTACGAGCAGTACTTC; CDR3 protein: CASSPRLAEAYEQYF
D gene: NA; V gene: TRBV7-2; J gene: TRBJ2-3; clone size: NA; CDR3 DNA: TGTGCCAGCAGCTCCCTTTGGGCCGATACGCAGTATTTT; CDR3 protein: CASSSLWADTQYF
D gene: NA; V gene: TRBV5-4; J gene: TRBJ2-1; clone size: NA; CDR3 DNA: TGTGCCAGCAGCCCTCCAACTAGCTCCAATGAGCAGTTCTTC; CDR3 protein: CASSPPTSSNEQFF
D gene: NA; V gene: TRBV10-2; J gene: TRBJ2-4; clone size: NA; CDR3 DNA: TGCGCCAGCACTATAGTCCAGGCCGAAAACATTCAGTACTTC; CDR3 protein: CASTIVQAENIQYF
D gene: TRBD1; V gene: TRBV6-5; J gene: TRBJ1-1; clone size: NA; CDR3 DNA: TGTGCCAGCAGTAAAAACGGACAGGCGGGAGCTGAAGCTTTCTTT; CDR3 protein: CASSKNGQAGAEAFF
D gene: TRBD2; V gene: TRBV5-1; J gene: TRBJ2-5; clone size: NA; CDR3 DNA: TGCGCCAGCAGCTTTTACGGGACTAGCGGTAAACAAGAGACCCAGTACTTC; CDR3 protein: CASSFYGTSGKQETQYF
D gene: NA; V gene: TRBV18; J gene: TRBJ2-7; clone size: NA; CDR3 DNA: TGTGCCAGCTCACCGGCGGGTTACGAGCAGTACTTC; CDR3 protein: CASSPAGYEQYF
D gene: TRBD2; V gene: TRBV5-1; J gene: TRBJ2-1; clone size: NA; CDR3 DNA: TGCGCCAGCAGCTTGGCCTGGAATAGCGGGAACAATGAGCAGTTCTTC; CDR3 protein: CASSLAWNSGNNEQFF
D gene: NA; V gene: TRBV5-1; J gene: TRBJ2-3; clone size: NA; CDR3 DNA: TGCGCCAGCAGCTTGGGGATCAGGGATAGCACAGATACGCAGTATTTT; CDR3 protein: CASSLGIRDSTDTQYF
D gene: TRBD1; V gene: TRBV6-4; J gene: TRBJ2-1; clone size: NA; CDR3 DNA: TGTGCCAGCAGGGGGACCGGGACAGGGGGCTTCAATGAGCAGTTCTTC; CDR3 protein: CASRGTGTGGFNEQFF
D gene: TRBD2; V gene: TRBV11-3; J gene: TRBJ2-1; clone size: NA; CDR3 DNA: TGTGCCAGTGGCTGGGGATCCGGGACTAGCGGGAGAGCGCATGAGCAGTTCTTC; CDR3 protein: CASGWGSGTSGRAHEQFF
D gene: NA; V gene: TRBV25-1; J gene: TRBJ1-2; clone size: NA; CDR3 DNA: TGTGCCAGCAGTAGAGGGGGGAACTATGGCTACACCTTC; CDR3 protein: CASSRGGNYGYTF
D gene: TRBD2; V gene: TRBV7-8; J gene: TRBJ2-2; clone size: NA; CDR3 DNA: TGTGCCAGCAGCTTTACTAGCGAGTGGAACACCGGGGAGCTGTTTTTT; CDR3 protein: CASSFTSEWNTGELFF
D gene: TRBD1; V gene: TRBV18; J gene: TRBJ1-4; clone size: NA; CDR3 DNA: TGTGCCAGCTCACCAGGGACAGTTAATGAAAAACTGTTTTTT; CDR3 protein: CASSPGTVNEKLFF
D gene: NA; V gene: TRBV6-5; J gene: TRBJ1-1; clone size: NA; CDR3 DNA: TGTGCCAGCAGTTACTCGGGGGTCTGGAGCACTGAAGCTTTCTTT; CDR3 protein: CASSYSGVWSTEAFF
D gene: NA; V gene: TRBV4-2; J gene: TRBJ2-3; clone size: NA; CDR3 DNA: TGTGCCAGCAGCCAAGATTGGGAAGGGTGGGATACGCAGTATTTT; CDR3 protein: CASSQDWEGWDTQYF
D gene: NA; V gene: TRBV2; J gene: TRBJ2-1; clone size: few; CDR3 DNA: TGTGCCAGCAACGACAGAGGAAGGGTGGATGAGCAGTTCTTC; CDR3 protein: CASNDRGRVDEQFF
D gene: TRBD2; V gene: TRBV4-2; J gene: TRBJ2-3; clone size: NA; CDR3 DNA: TGTGCCAGCAGCCAAGAGGGGGGGAGGAGCACAGATACGCAGTATTTT; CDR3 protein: CASSQEGGRSTDTQYF
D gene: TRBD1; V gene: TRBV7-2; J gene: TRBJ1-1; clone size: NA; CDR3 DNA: TGTGCCAGCAGACCGATGACAGGGGGGAACACTGAAGCTTTCTTT; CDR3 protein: CASRPMTGGNTEAFF
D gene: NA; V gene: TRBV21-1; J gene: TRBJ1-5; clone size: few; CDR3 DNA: TGTGCCAGCAGCCCACAGAAAGGCCGGGATAACGATCAGCCCCAGCATTTT; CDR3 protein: CASSPQKGRDNDQPQHF
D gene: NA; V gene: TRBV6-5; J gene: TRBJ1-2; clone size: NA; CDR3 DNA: TGTGCCACTCGCCCCACGGATCCCTATGGCTACACCTTC; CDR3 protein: CATRPTDPYGYTF
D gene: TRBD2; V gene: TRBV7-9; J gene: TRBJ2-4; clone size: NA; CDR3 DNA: TGTGCCAGCAGCTCCTTAGCGGGCATTCAGTACTTC; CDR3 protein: CASSSLAGIQYF
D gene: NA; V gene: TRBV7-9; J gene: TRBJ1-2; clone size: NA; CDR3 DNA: TGTGCCAGCAGCCCCCTATCGGACAACTATGGCTACACCTTC; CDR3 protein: CASSPLSDNYGYTF
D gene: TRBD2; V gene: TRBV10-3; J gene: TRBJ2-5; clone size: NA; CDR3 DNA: TGTGCCAGCAGTAAGACTAGCTGGGAGACCCAGTACTTC; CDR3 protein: CASSKTSWETQYF
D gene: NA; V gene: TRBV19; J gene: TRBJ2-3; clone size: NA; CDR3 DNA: TGTGCCAGTAGTCCAAAGCTATCCCGGGGCACAGATACGCAGTATTTT; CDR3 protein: CASSPKLSRGTDTQYF
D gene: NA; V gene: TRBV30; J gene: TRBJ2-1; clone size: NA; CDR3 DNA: TGTGCCTGGGTTTCCCTTACTGGGGGGAATGAGCAGTTCTTC; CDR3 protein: CAWVSLTGGNEQFF
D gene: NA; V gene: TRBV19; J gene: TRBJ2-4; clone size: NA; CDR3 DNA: TGTGCCAGTAGTATTTCGACAGTCACCAAAAACATTCAGTACTTC; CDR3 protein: CASSISTVTKNIQYF
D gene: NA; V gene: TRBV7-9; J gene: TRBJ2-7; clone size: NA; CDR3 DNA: TGTGCCAGCAGCTTGGGGGCCCCGGACTTCTCTCACTACGAGCAGTACTTC; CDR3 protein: CASSLGAPDFSHYEQYF
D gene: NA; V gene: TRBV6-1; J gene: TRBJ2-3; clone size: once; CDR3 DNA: TGTGCCAGCAGGTTACAGGGTTCCCCAGATACGCAGTATTTT; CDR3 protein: CASRLQGSPDTQYF
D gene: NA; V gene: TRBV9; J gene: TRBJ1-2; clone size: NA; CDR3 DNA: TGTGCCAGCAGCGTAGGGGCAGGGTCGATTTATGGCTACACCTTC; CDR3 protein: CASSVGAGSIYGYTF
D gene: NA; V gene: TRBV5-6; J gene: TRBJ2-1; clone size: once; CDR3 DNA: TGTGCCAGCTCCGTTCTCGGCCGAAACAATGAGCAGTTCTTC; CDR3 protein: CASSVLGRNNEQFF
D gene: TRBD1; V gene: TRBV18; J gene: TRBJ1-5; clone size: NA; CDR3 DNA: TGTGCCAGCTCACCACAGGGGGCGGTGGCTCAGCCCCAGCATTTT; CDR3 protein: CASSPQGAVAQPQHF
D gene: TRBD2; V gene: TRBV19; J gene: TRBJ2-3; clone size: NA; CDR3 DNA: TGTGCCAGTAGTACCGGGACTAGCGTTGGCACAGATACGCAGTATTTT; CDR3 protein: CASSTGTSVGTDTQYF
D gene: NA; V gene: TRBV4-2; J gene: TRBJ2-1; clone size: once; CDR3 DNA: TGTGCCAGCAGGGGGGGGGACAGGATTGTCTCTGAGCAGTTCTTC; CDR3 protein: CASRGGDRIVSEQFF
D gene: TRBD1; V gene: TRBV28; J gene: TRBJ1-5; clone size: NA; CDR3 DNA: TGTGCCAGCAGTTTAGGGACAGGGGTAAGCCAGCCCCAGCATTTT; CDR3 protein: CASSLGTGVSQPQHF